This T cell receptor (beta chain) is from a study of blood T cell repertoires in COVID-19. Across the study: COVID-19 samples from acute and convalescent phases originated in the United States, Italy and Spain. PBMCs, B-cell-depleted T cells, or T cells were the source of the cDNA or gDNA that made up the material.

Under the authors' procedure: Quantification of nucleated cells was approximated via reference gene primer amplification. Sequencing was performed with immunoSEQ multiplex PCR; in TCRdb, only in-frame clones are kept and a portion is missing. The V and J calls and clone size are taken from that table; D and trimming were inferred from the DNA. The table lists about 150,000 clones, 84% of them singletons, with approximately 9.7% in the top ten. Source material: peripheral blood. This TCR came from a woman between 45 and 65 years old with acute or convalescent COVID-19.

The CDR3 spells CSASGKYEQYF. The CDR3, as DNA: TGCAGTGCTTCCGGGAAATACGAGCAGTACTTC. The chain links TRBV20-1 to TRBJ2-7; weak D call: TRBD2 (5 bases). V dropped 5 bases and J dropped 4 bases, with 9 bases sitting between them. Germline CDR1 is DFQATT and CDR2 is SNEGSKA (reference sequence). CDR3 length equals 11 residues.